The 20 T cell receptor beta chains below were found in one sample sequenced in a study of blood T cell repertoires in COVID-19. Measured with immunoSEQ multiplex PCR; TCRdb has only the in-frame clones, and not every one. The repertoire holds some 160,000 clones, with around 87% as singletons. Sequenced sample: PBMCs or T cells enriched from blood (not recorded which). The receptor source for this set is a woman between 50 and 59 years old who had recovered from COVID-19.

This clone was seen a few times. DNA for the CDR3: TGTGCCAGCAGCTTAGCGGCGGCTAGCGGGGGCCGCTCCTACAATGAGCAGTTCTTC. Amino acid sequence: CASSLAAASGGRSYNEQFF. The J gene is TRBJ2-1, the V gene TRBV7-2, with TRBD2 identical over 10 bases. The CDR3 is made up of 19 amino acids. The junction had 8 bases not matched to a gene; V was cut back by 0 bases and J by 0 bases. Germline loops: CDR1 SGHTA, CDR2 FQGNSA. Drawing the rest from reference TRBV7-2 and TRBJ2-1, the complete variable domain is GAGVSQSPSNKVTEKGKDVELRCDPISGHTALYWYRQSLGQGLEFLIYFQGNSAPDKSGLPSDRFSAERTGGSVSTLTIQRTQQEDSAVYLCASSLAAASGGRSYNEQFFGPGTRLTVL.

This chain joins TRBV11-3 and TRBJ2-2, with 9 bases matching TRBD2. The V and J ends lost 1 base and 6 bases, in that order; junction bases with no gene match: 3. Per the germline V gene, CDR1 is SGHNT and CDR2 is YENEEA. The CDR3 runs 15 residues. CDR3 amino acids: CASSLALAGPGELFF. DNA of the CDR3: TGTGCCAGCAGCTTAGCTCTAGCGGGGCCCGGGGAGCTGTTTTTT.

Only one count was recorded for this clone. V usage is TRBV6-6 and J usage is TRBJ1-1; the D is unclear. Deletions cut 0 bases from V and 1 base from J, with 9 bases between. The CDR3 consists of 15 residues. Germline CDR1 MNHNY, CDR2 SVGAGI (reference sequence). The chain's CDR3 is CASSYSNRGNTEAFF. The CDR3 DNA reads TGTGCCAGCAGTTACTCGAATCGGGGGAACACTGAAGCTTTCTTT.

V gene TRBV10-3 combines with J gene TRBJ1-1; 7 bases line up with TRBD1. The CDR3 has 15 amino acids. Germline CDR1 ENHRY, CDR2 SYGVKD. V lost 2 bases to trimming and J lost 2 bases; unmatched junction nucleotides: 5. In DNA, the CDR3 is TGTGCCATCAGTGAGGCACGACAGGGTAACACTGAAGCTTTCTTT. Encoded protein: CAISEARQGNTEAFF.

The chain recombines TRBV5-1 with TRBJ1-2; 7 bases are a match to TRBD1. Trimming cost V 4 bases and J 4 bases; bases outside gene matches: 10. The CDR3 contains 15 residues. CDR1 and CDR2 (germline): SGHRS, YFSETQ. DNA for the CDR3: TGCGCCAGCAGCGGTGGACAGGACTCAATCTATGGCTACACCTTC. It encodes CASSGGQDSIYGYTF. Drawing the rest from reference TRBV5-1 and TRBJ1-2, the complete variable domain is KAGVTQTPRYLIKTRGQQVTLSCSPISGHRSVSWYQQTPGQGLQFLFEYFSETQRNKGNFPGRFSGRQFSNSRSEMNVSTLELGDSALYLCASSGGQDSIYGYTFGSGTRLTVV.

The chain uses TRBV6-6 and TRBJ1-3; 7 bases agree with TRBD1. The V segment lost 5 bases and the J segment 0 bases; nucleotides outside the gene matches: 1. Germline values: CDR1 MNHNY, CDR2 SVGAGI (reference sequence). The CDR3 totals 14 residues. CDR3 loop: CASSRDSSGNTIYF. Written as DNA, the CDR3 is TGTGCCAGCAGTCGGGACAGCTCTGGAAACACCATATATTTT.

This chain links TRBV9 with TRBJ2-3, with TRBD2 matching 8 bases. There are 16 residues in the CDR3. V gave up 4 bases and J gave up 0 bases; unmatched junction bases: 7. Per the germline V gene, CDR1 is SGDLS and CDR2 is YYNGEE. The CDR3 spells CASSPWTSLSTDTQYF. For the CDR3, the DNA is TGTGCCAGCAGCCCGTGGACTAGCCTAAGCACAGATACGCAGTATTTT.

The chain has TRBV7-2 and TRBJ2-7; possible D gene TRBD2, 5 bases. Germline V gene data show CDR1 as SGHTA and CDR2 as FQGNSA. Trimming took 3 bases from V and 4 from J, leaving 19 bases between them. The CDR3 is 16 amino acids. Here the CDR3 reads CASSFSASPTGYEQYF. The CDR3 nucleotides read TGTGCCAGCAGCTTTTCCGCCAGCCCGACGGGATACGAGCAGTACTTC.

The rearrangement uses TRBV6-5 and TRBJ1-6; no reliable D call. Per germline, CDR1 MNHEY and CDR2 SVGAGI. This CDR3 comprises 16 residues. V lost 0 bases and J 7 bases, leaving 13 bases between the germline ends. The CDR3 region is CASSYSGWQVNSPLHF. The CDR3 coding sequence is TGTGCCAGCAGTTACTCGGGTTGGCAGGTGAATTCACCCCTCCACTTT.

The CDR3, as DNA: TGTGCTAGTGGCACCGACAGGGACAATCAGCCCCAGCATTTT. It encodes CASGTDRDNQPQHF. V gene TRBV12-5 combines with J gene TRBJ1-5; the match to TRBD1 covers 7 bases. CDR1 and CDR2 from the germline V gene are LGHNT and FRNRAP. Losses at the gene ends were 6 bases for V and 3 bases for J; bases not matched to a gene: 5. The length of the CDR3 is 14 residues.

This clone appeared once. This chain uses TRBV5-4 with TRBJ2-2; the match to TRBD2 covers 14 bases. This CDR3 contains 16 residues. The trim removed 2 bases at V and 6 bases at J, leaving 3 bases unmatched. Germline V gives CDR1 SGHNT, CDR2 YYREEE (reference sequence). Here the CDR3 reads CASSLRTSGGPGELFF. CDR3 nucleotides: TGTGCCAGCAGCTTAAGGACTAGCGGGGGGCCCGGGGAGCTGTTTTTT.

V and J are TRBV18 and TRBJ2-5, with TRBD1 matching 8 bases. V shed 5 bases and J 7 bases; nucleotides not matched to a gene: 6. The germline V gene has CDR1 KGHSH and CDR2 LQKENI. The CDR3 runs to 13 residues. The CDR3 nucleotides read TGTGCCAGCTCAGCGGACAGGGCCGGGACCCAGTACTTC. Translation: CASSADRAGTQYF.

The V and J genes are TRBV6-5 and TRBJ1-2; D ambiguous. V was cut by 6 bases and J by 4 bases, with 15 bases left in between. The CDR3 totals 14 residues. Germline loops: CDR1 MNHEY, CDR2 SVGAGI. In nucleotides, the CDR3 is TGTGCCAGCAGCGGGTCGGGAAACCTCTATGGCTACACCTTC. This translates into CASSGSGNLYGYTF.

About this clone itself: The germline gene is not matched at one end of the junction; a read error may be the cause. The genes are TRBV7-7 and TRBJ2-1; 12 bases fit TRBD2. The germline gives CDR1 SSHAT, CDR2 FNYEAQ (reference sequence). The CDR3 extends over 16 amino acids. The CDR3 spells CASSLKEASGGGEQFF. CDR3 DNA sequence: TGTGCTAGCAGCTTAAAAGAAGCTAGCGGGGGGGGTGAGCAGTTCTTC.

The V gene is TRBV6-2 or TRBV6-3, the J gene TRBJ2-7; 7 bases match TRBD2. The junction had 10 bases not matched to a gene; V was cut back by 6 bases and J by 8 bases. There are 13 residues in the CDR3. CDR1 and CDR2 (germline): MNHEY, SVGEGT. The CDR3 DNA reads TGTGCCAGCAGCAGGGACTACTCTTCCCAGCAGTACTTC. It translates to CASSRDYSSQQYF.

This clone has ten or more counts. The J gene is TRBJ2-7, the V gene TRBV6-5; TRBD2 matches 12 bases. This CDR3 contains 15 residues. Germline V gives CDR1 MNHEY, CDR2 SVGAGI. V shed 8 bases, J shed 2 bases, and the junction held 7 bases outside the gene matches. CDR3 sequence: CASVSTSGGPYEQYF. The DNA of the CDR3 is TGTGCCAGCGTGTCGACTAGCGGGGGACCCTACGAGCAGTACTTC.

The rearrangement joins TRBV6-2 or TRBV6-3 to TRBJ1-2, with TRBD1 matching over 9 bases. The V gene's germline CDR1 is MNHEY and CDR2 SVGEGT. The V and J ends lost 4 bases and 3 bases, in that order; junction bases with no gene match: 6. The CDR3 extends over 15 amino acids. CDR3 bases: TGTGCCAGCAGTTCTACAGGGGGCGCTGACTATGGCTACACCTTC. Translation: CASSSTGGADYGYTF.

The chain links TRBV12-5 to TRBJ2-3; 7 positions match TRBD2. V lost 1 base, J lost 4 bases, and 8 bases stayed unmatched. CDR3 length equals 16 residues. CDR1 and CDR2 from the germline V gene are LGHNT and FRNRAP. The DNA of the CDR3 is TGTGCTAGTGGTTTGGGGAAGCGGGGAGTCGCAGATACGCAGTATTTT. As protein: CASGLGKRGVADTQYF. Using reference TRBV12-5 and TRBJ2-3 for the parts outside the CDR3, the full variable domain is DARVTQTPRHKVTEMGQEVTMRCQPILGHNTVFWYRQTMMQGLELLAYFRNRAPLDDSGMPKDRFSAEMPDATLATLKIQPSEPRDSAVYFCASGLGKRGVADTQYFGPGTRLTVL.

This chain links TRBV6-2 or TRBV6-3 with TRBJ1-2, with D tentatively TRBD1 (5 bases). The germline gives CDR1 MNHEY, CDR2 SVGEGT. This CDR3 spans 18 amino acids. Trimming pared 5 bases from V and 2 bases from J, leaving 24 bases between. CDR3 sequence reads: CASSTLRGSRTFNYGYTF. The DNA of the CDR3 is TGTGCCAGCAGTACCCTAAGGGGAAGTAGGACCTTCAACTATGGCTACACCTTC.

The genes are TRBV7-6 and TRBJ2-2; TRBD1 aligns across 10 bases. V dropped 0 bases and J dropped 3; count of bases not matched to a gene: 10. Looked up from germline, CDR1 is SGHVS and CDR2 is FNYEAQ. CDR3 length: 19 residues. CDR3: CASSLAPTWTGGDTGELFF. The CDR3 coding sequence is TGTGCCAGCAGCTTAGCGCCAACCTGGACAGGGGGTGACACCGGGGAGCTGTTTTTT.